The T cell receptor beta chain under discussion was sequenced for a study of Ad26.COV2.S vaccination and SARS-CoV-2 variants. Study as a whole: Donor was in the COV1001 Ad26.COV2.S trial arm. Participants got Ad26.COV2.S intramuscularly, once or twice 56 days apart. Overall study findings and caveats: Spike-specific TCR breadth ran higher among vaccine recipients than placebo recipients. Across vaccine and placebo recipients, the breadth of non-spike TCRs was similar.

As for treatment: 19 received Ad26.COV2.S at low or high dose, single or two shots; about 5 received placebo; per-sample allocation not given. At day 63 after the first vaccine or placebo injection, samples were drawn. This clone was observed many times. Its antigen is still unknown. Data came from immunoSEQ multiplex PCR; TCRdb stores just in-frame clones and leaves some out. Of hundreds of thousands of clones listed, roughly 90% are singletons. The sequence was collected from a person between 18 and 59 years old who received the Ad26.COV2.S COVID-19 vaccine or a placebo. The sample here was peripheral blood, taken in a trial of Ad26.COV2.S vaccine versus placebo.

In DNA form, the CDR3 reads TGCGCCAGCAGCACGGGACAGGGGCTCGAGCAGTACTTC. Protein: CASSTGQGLEQYF. The chain combines TRBV5-1 with TRBJ2-7, with 10 bases aligning to TRBD1. The CDR3 is made up of 13 amino acids. Looked up from germline, CDR1 is SGHRS and CDR2 is YFSETQ. V was pared by 4 bases and J by 6 bases, with 4 bases of the junction left unmatched. Full variable domain (outside the CDR3, taken from reference TRBV5-1 and TRBJ2-7): KAGVTQTPRYLIKTRGQQVTLSCSPISGHRSVSWYQQTPGQGLQFLFEYFSETQRNKGNFPGRFSGRQFSNSRSEMNVSTLELGDSALYLCASSTGQGLEQYFGPGTRLTVT.